This TCR beta chain emerged from a study of blood T cell repertoires in COVID-19. Study context: Some COVID-19 samples were acute and others convalescent; all came from the United States, Italy and Spain. T cells, B-cell-depleted T cells, or PBMCs provided the cDNA or gDNA that served as material.

Sequenced by immunoSEQ multiplex PCR; TCRdb stores in-frame clones only, minus some. There are fewer than 200,000 clones in the sample; roughly 81% occur only once, and approximately 10% lies in the top ten. Trimming took 7 bases from V and 6 from J, leaving 13 bases between them. Germline values: CDR1 LNHDA, CDR2 SQIVND (reference sequence). The CDR3 is 12 amino acids. The rearrangement uses TRBV19 and TRBJ2-7, with a possible D match to TRBD2 (7 bases). The TCR was taken from a middle-aged woman with COVID-19, enrolled during active disease. The sequenced material came from peripheral blood. The chain's CDR3 is CASNGGQGEQYV. CDR3 DNA: TGTGCCAGTAACGGGGGGCAGGGCGAGCAGTACGTC.